This entry is about one T cell receptor beta chain. Its cognate antigen is unknown. The method was immunoSEQ multiplex PCR; TCRdb's version includes in-frame clones alone and lacks a portion of them. Of some 52,000 clones listed, roughly nine tenths are singletons. Time point of the sample: cycle 4 day 1 (C4D1), after around six weeks of nivolumab. The patients all showed relapse after autologous stem cell transplantation, while their brentuximab vedotin exposure varied. This sample is drawn from a study of PD-1 blockade in classical Hodgkin lymphoma. The CDR3 totals 17 residues. V dropped 0 bases and J dropped 2; count of bases not matched to a gene: 4. The germline V gene encodes CDR1 SNHLY and CDR2 FYNNEI. Findings and caveats of the study: Healthy donors reportedly exceeded newly diagnosed patients in baseline TCR diversity. The origin of the repertoire differences remains undefined, with disease activity or prior therapy as possible causes. Significantly greater TCR diversity emerged by C4D1 in CD4+ cells but not CD8+ cells. Complete responders started with a diversity level that resembled newly diagnosed patients at baseline.

The receptor's source is a human donor with classical Hodgkin lymphoma. V gene TRBV2 combines with J gene TRBJ2-3; TRBD2 matches 11 bases. Source: peripheral blood mononuclear cells (PBMCs), taken before the fourth cycle of nivolumab. The CDR3 here is CASSEARLAGLTDTQYF. The CDR3 DNA follows: TGTGCCAGCAGTGAAGCGCGACTAGCGGGGCTCACAGATACGCAGTATTTT.